Listed below are T cell receptor beta chains from one sample, sequenced in a study of T cells after yellow fever vaccination. Via MiXCR, TCRdb re-called the 5' RACE reads, giving one row per CDR3 protein. The sample includes some 350,000 distinct CDR3 sequences, 8.5% to 10% of them seen just once. This sample comprised PBMCs, obtained on the day of the first yellow fever vaccination. Receptors were obtained from a man between 18 and 29 years old who received the YFV17D yellow fever vaccine. The CDR3 runs from the conserved cysteine through the conserved F or W. The D gene is left open where the match is weak. Not every row has a clone size; where given, it reads once, few, many or a size class.

clone_size	v_call	d_call	j_call	cdr3_aa	cdr3_nt
-	TRBV19	-	TRBJ1-2	CASSLEGHLETYGYTF	TGTGCCAGTAGTCTAGAGGGACACTTGGAAACCTATGGCTACACCTTC
-	TRBV4-1	-	TRBJ2-5	CASSQAGQRETQYF	TGCGCCAGCAGCCAAGCCGGCCAGCGGGAGACCCAGTACTTC
many	TRBV29-1	-	TRBJ1-3	CSVAGGNTIYF	TGCAGCGTTGCTGGAGGAAACACCATATATTTT
-	TRBV30	-	TRBJ2-3	CAWSVRGPDTQYF	TGTGCCTGGAGCGTCAGGGGACCAGATACGCAGTATTTT
-	TRBV29-1	TRBD1	TRBJ2-3	CSVEDRGHRGSPRQYF	TGCAGCGTTGAAGACAGGGGTCACAGGGGGTCCCCCCGGCAGTATTTT
-	TRBV7-2	-	TRBJ2-2	CASSLALGTGELFF	TGTGCCAGCAGCCTTGCGTTGGGCACCGGGGAGCTGTTTTTT
-	TRBV5-1	TRBD2	TRBJ2-2	CASSDTGGHGELFF	TGCGCCAGCAGCGATACGGGGGGGCACGGGGAGCTGTTTTTT
-	TRBV12-3/TRBV12-4	TRBD1	TRBJ1-3	CASRERGTVGNTIYF	TGTGCCAGCAGGGAGAGGGGGACAGTTGGAAACACCATATATTTT
-	TRBV11-2	TRBD2	TRBJ2-1	CASSFFGGGSSYNEQFF	TGTGCCAGCAGCTTTTTCGGGGGGGGGAGCTCCTACAATGAGCAGTTCTTC
few	TRBV7-9	-	TRBJ1-2	CASSLNSGSNYGYTF	TGTGCCAGCAGCTTAAATAGCGGCAGTAACTATGGCTACACCTTC
few	TRBV12-3/TRBV12-4	TRBD1	TRBJ2-2	CASSLGTGSLYTGELFF	TGTGCCAGCAGTTTAGGGACAGGTTCGTTGTACACCGGGGAGCTGTTTTTT
many	TRBV4-3	-	TRBJ1-1	CASSRMTDTEAFF	TGCGCCAGCAGCCGAATGACAGACACTGAAGCTTTCTTT
-	TRBV6-2/TRBV6-3	-	TRBJ2-7	CASSYSVWLQYF	TGTGCCAGCAGTTACTCGGTGTGGTTGCAGTACTTC
few	TRBV20-1	TRBD1	TRBJ1-6	CSAIQGTDNSPLHF	TGCAGTGCTATTCAAGGGACAGACAATTCACCCCTCCACTTT
-	TRBV5-4	-	TRBJ2-5	CASSLVGRGETEYF	TGTGCCAGCAGCTTGGTGGGGAGAGGAGAGACCGAGTACTTC
-	TRBV7-6	-	TRBJ2-7	CASSLGQGWEQYF	TGTGCCAGCAGCTTAGGGCAGGGGTGGGAGCAGTACTTC
many	TRBV20-1	-	TRBJ1-3	CSAVITSGNTIYF	TGCAGTGCCGTCATAACCTCTGGAAACACCATATATTTT
-	TRBV5-8	TRBD1	TRBJ1-1	CASSTGQGRSTEAFF	TGTGCCAGCAGCACCGGACAGGGGAGGTCCACTGAAGCTTTCTTT
many	TRBV2	-	TRBJ1-2	CASSEGPGGAYNYGYTF	TGTGCCAGCAGTGAAGGTCCGGGGGGGGCCTACAACTATGGCTACACCTTC
-	TRBV27	-	TRBJ2-7	CASSPRLVPHEQYF	TGTGCCAGCAGTCCTCGACTAGTTCCCCACGAGCAGTACTTC
many	TRBV20-1	TRBD2	TRBJ2-7	CSARGTSGAPYEQYF	TGCAGTGCTAGGGGGACTAGCGGGGCTCCCTACGAGCAGTACTTC
-	TRBV3-1	-	TRBJ2-3	CASSHQVRSTDTQYF	TGTGCCAGCAGCCATCAGGTTAGAAGCACAGATACGCAGTATTTT
many	TRBV10-3	-	TRBJ1-5	CAISESPADSFGNQPQHF	TGTGCCATCAGTGAGTCGCCGGCCGATAGTTTCGGCAATCAGCCCCAGCATTTT
few	TRBV18	TRBD1	TRBJ1-4	CASSGQRNEKLFF	TGTGCCAGCTCGGGACAGCGGAATGAAAAACTGTTTTTT
few	TRBV20-1	-	TRBJ2-3	CSARDGALNTQYF	TGCAGTGCTAGAGACGGGGCTCTGAATACGCAGTATTTT
-	TRBV29-1	-	TRBJ2-7	CSVSRTSDTYEQYF	TGCAGCGTCTCAAGGACATCCGACACCTACGAGCAGTACTTC
many	TRBV12-3/TRBV12-4	-	TRBJ2-2	CASGWGTGELFF	TGTGCCAGCGGTTGGGGAACCGGGGAGCTGTTTTTT
many	TRBV6-5	-	TRBJ2-3	CASSYSIEGPDTQYF	TGTGCCAGCAGTTACTCGATTGAAGGCCCAGATACGCAGTATTTT
many	TRBV12-3/TRBV12-4	TRBD2	TRBJ2-7	CASRSGLRGYEQYF	TGTGCCAGCAGGTCGGGACTAAGGGGCTACGAGCAGTACTTC
-	TRBV7-3	-	TRBJ2-2	CASSLVHNTGELFF	TGTGCCAGCAGCTTAGTGCATAACACCGGGGAGCTGTTTTTT
few	TRBV6-5	-	TRBJ2-1	CASSYSTVSSSYNEQFF	TGTGCCAGCAGTTACTCGACAGTCTCCAGCTCCTACAATGAGCAGTTCTTC
few	TRBV4-1	TRBD2	TRBJ2-1	CASGASGGPYNEQFF	TGCGCCAGCGGTGCTAGCGGGGGGCCCTACAATGAGCAGTTCTTC
-	TRBV7-2	-	TRBJ2-5	CASSLGPSQETQYF	TGTGCCAGCAGCTTAGGCCCGTCCCAAGAGACCCAGTACTTC
-	TRBV5-1	-	TRBJ2-5	CASSLPEETQYF	TGCGCCAGCAGCTTGCCGGAAGAGACCCAGTACTTC
few	TRBV6-5	-	TRBJ2-7	CASSSRPEGDYEQYF	TGTGCCAGCAGTTCGCGCCCAGAAGGCGACTACGAGCAGTACTTC
-	TRBV7-2	-	TRBJ2-7	CASSLEGGFGEQYF	TGTGCCAGCAGCTTAGAAGGCGGGTTCGGCGAGCAGTACTTC
-	TRBV3-1	-	TRBJ1-1	CASSQGDQAEAFF	TGTGCCAGCAGCCAGGGGGATCAAGCAGAAGCTTTCTTT
few	TRBV29-1	TRBD2	TRBJ2-1	CSAGGGERNEQFF	TGCAGCGCCGGGGGGGGGGAGCGCAATGAGCAGTTCTTC
-	TRBV20-1	TRBD2	TRBJ2-3	CSASAGADGDTQYF	TGCAGTGCATCAGCGGGGGCCGACGGAGATACGCAGTATTTT
few	TRBV28	TRBD1	TRBJ1-1	CASSLLYPDRLNTEAFF	TGTGCCAGCAGTCTACTGTACCCGGACAGGCTGAACACTGAAGCTTTCTTT
-	TRBV11-1	TRBD1	TRBJ2-3	CASSLVAGTGGGLADTQYF	TGTGCCAGCAGCTTAGTAGCCGGGACAGGGGGCGGTTTGGCAGATACGCAGTATTTT
-	TRBV2	TRBD2	TRBJ2-1	CASSERGAGYNEQFF	TGTGCCAGCAGCGAGCGGGGGGCCGGCTACAATGAGCAGTTCTTC
-	TRBV20-1	TRBD1	TRBJ2-7	CSARGQGEQYF	TGCAGTGCTAGAGGACAGGGCGAGCAGTACTTC
-	TRBV6-2/TRBV6-3	TRBD1	TRBJ2-7	CASSDPRQGSYEQYF	TGTGCCAGCAGTGACCCCCGACAGGGCTCCTACGAGCAGTACTTC
many	TRBV7-9	TRBD1	TRBJ2-1	CASSHPTGSRNEQFF	TGTGCCAGCAGCCACCCGACAGGGTCGAGAAATGAGCAGTTCTTC